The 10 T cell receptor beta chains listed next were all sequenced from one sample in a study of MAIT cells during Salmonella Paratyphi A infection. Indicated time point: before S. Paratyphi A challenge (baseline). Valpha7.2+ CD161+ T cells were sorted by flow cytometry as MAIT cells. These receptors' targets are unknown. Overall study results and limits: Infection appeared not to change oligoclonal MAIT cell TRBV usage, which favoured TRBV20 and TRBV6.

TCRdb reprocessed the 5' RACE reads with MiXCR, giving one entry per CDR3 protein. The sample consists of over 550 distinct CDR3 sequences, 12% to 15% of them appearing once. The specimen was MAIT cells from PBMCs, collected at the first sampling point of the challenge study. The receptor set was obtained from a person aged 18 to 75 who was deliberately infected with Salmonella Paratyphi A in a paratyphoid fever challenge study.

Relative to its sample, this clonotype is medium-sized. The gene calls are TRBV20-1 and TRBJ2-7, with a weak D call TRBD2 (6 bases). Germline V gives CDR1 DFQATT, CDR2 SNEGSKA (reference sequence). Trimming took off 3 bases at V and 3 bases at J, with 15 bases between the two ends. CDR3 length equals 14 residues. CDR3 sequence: CSARDGGAYYEQYF. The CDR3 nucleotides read TGCAGTGCTAGGGACGGCGGGGCCTACTACGAGCAGTACTTC.

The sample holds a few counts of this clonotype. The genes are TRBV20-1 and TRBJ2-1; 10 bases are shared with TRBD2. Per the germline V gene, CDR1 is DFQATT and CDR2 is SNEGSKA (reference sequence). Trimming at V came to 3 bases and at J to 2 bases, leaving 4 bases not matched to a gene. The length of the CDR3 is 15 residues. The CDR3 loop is CSARGLASAYNEQFF. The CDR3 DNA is TGCAGTGCTAGGGGACTAGCGTCCGCCTACAATGAGCAGTTCTTC.

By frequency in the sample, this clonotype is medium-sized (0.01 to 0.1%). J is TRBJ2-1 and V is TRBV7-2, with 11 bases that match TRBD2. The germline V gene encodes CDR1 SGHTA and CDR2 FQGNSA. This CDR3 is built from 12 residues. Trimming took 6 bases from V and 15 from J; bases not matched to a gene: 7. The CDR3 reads CASSSPGLAAFF. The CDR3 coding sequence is TGTGCCAGCAGTTCTCCGGGACTAGCGGCGTTCTTC.

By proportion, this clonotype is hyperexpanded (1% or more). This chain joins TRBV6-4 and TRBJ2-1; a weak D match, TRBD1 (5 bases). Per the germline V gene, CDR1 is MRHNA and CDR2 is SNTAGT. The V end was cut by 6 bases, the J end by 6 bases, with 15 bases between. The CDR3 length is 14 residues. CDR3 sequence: CASSPLGASNEQFF. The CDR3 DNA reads TGTGCCAGCAGCCCCCTAGGGGCGTCCAATGAGCAGTTCTTC.

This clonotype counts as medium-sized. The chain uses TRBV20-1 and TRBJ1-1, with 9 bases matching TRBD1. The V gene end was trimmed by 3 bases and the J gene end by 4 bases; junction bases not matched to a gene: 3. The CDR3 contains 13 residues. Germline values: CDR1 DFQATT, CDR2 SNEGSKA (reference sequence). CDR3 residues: CSARGQGITEAFF. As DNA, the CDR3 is TGCAGTGCTAGGGGACAGGGTATCACTGAAGCTTTCTTT.

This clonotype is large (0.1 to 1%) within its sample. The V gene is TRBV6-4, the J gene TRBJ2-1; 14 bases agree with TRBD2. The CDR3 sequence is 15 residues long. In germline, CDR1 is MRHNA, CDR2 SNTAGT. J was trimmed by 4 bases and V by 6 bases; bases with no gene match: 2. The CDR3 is CASSGLAGGYNEQFF. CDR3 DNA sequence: TGTGCCAGCAGCGGACTAGCGGGGGGTTACAATGAGCAGTTCTTC.

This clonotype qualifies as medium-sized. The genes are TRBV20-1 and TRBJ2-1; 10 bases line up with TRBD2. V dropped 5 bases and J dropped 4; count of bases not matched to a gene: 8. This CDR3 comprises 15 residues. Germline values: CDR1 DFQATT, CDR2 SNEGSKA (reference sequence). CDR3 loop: CSAGGSGLAYNEQFF. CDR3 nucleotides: TGCAGTGCTGGGGGATCGGGACTAGCGTACAATGAGCAGTTCTTC.

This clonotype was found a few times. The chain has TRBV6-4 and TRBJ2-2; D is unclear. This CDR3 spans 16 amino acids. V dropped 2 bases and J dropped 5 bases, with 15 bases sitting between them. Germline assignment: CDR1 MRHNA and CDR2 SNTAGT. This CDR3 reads CASSDESLGGTGELFF. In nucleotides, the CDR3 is TGTGCCAGCAGTGACGAGTCCCTTGGTGGTACCGGGGAGCTGTTTTTT.

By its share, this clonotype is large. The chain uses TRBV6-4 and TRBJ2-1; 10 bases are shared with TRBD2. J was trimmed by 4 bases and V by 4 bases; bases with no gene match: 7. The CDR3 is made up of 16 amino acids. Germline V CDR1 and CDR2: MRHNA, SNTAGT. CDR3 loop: CASSVSGGAGYNEQFF. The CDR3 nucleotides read TGTGCCAGCAGTGTGAGCGGGGGGGCAGGATACAATGAGCAGTTCTTC.

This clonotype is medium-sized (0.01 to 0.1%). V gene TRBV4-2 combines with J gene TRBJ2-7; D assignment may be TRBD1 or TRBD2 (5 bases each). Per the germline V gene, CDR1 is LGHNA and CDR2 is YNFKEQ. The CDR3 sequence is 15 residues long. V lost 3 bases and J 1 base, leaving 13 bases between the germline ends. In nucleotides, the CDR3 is TGTGCCAGCAGCCATCTCAGGGACGGATCCTACGAGCAGTACTTC. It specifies CASSHLRDGSYEQYF.